This T cell receptor (beta chain) appears in the sequencing data of a study of cytomegalovirus exposure and HLA in healthy donors. Overall study findings and caveats: CMV serostatus was the sole immune exposure information available. Common viral pathogens seemed to be connected with several of the most significant clusters, according to a later analysis.

The CDR3 extends over 13 amino acids. Germline V gene sequence: CDR1 SGHDN, CDR2 FVKESK. V gave up 4 bases and J gave up 5 bases, with 9 bases separating them. Both 60 Vbeta primers and 13 Jbeta primers went into the PCR. Repertoires were generated with immunoSEQ multiplex PCR, while TCRdb's copy carries only in-frame clones and drops some. The table shows 150,000 to 200,000 clones, with around 78% occurring only once. Note on this clone: What it recognizes is unknown.

Though nominally healthy at sampling, donors likely had unrecorded immune exposures. The J gene is TRBJ2-1, the V gene TRBV14, with a possible D match to TRBD1 (5 bases). This TCR derives from a man younger than 40 in good health and CMV-seronegative. The specimen was PBMCs. CDR3 amino acids: CASSRRQNNEQFF. CDR3 nucleotide sequence: TGTGCCAGCAGCCGTCGACAGAACAATGAGCAGTTCTTC.